This T cell receptor beta chain comes out of a study of cytotoxic CD8 clonotypes in ibrutinib-treated CLL. The study's findings and limits: Higher circulating CD8+ T-cell counts strongly accompanied higher baseline clonality, above age-matched healthy donors.

This CDR3 is 13 amino acids long. The V end was cut by 6 bases, the J end by 2 bases, with 10 bases between. Germline V gene sequence: CDR1 MDHEN, CDR2 SYDVKM. Turning to this clone: Its antigen is currently unknown.

Clones were read by immunoSEQ multiplex PCR, and TCRdb kept only the in-frame ones, dropping some. The sample has 57,000 or so clones; roughly 49% are singletons. Sequences were derived from PBMCs, sampled at disease progression, from a patient treated with ibrutinib. J is TRBJ1-2 and V is TRBV28; D uncertain. The receptor was derived from a human donor with chronic lymphocytic leukemia. The CDR3 spells CASSRPGNYGYTF. CDR3 in DNA: TGTGCCAGCAGCCGCCCGGGGAACTATGGCTACACCTTC.